This T cell receptor beta chain was identified during a study of vaccination and CD4 T cells after COVID-19. Whole-study context: Participants were given two doses of BNT162b2 or mRNA-1273 vaccine.

Sequencing of the DNA from cultured CD4+ T cells was carried out with the Oncomine TCR Beta short-read assay. MiXCR was run by TCRdb on the PCR reads, yielding one entry per CDR3 protein. The table includes some 18,000 distinct CDR3 sequences, around 50% detected once. As for this clonotype: Antigen: not known.

Study-wide results and limits: The rise in median SARS-CoV-2-reactive clonotypes, from around 21 to 38, was not significant.

Treatment in this sample: roughly ten-day PBMC culture with coronavirus spike peptide pools or control peptides (ViraFEST assay). Specimen: CD4+ T cells from blood, cultured in vitro, collected before SARS-CoV-2 vaccination. The receptor was derived from a human donor who had recovered from COVID-19.

CDR3: CASSTDPTGNQPQHF. In DNA, the CDR3 is TGTGCCAGCAGTACTGACCCGACGGGCAATCAGCCCCAGCATTTT. The chain couples TRBV5-4 to TRBJ1-5; D is ambiguous. V was pared by 5 bases and J by 2 bases, with 14 bases between. Germline V lookup: CDR1 SGHNT, CDR2 YYREEE (reference sequence). The CDR3 has 15 residues.